This entry is about one T cell receptor (beta chain). The data were taken from a study of blood T cells in healthy people across ages. Sample-barcoded 5' priming and a J-beta primer mix drove a second PCR of about 6 to 12 cycles. CDR3-containing paired-end reads numbered at least 2.5 million in each sample. From the 5' RACE reads, TCRdb called clonotypes with MiXCR, one entry per CDR3 protein. The sample includes some 640,000 distinct CDR3 sequences, 25% to 35% of them seen just once. With V trimmed by 1 base and J by 8 bases, 13 bases remained unmatched. Looked up from germline, CDR1 is MGHRA and CDR2 is YSYEKL. CDR3 length: 17 amino acids. Ten milliliters of peripheral blood were drawn from each donor.

The chain links TRBV4-1 to TRBJ1-2; the match to TRBD1 covers 10 bases. The clonotype originates from an elderly woman in good health. The sequencing input was blood. DNA for the CDR3: TGCGCCAGCAGCCAAGGTCTTGGGACAGGGGAGGGTCAGGGCTACACCTTC. Its protein is CASSQGLGTGEGQGYTF.